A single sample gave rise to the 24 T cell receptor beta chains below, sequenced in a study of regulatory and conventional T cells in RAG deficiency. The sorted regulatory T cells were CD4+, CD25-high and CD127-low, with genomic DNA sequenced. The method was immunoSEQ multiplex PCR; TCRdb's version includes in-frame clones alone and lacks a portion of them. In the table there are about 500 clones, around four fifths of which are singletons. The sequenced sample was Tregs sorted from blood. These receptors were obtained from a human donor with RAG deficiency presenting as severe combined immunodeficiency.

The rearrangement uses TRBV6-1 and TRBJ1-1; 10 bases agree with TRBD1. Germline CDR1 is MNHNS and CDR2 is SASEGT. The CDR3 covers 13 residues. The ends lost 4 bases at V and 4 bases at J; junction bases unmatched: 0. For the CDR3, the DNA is TGTGCCAGCAGTGGGACAGGGGGCACTGAAGCTTTCTTT. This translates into CASSGTGGTEAFF.

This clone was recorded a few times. The CDR3 bases are TGCGCCAGCAGCTTGTCCGACGTTACCAATGAGCAGTTCTTC. It yields the protein CASSLSDVTNEQFF. This chain links TRBV5-1 with TRBJ2-1; D uncertain. Germline V gene lookup returns CDR1 SGHRS and CDR2 YFSETQ. The V end was cut by 1 base, the J end by 6 bases, with 11 bases between. The CDR3 length is 14 residues.

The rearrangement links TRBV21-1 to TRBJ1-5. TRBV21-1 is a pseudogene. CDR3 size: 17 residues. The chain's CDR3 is CASSHEVATWHHQPQHF. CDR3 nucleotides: TGTGCCAGCAGCCATGAAGTAGCTACATGGCATCATCAGCCCCAGCATTTT.

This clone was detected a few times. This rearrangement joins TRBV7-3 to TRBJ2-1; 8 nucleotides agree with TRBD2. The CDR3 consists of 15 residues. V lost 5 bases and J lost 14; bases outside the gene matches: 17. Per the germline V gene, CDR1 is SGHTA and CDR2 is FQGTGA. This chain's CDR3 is CASSVQPGLEGPEFF. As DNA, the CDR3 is TGTGCCAGCAGCGTACAACCGGGACTAGAGGGTCCGGAGTTCTTC.

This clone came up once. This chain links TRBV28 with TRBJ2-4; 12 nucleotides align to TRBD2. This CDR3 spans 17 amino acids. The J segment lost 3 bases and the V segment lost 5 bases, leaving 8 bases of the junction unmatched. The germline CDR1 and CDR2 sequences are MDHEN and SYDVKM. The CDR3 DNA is TGTGCCAGCAGTCGACTACTAGCGGGAGGCGACAAAAACATTCAGTACTTC. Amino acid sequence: CASSRLLAGGDKNIQYF.

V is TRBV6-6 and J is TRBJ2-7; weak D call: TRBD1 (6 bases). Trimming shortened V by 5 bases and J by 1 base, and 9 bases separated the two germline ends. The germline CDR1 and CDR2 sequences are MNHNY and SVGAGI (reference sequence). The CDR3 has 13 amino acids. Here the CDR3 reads CASSLDRSYEQYF. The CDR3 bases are TGTGCCAGCAGTCTGGACAGATCCTACGAGCAGTACTTC.

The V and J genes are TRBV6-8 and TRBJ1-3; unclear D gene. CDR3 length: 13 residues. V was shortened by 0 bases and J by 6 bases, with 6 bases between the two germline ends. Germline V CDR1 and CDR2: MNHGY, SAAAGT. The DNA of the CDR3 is TGTGCCAGCAGTTACTCGACGTTAAACACCATATATTTT. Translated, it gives CASSYSTLNTIYF.

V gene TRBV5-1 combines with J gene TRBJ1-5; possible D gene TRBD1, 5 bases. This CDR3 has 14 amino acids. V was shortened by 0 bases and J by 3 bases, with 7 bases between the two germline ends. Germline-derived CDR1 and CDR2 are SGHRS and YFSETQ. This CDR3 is CASSLAGSNQPQHF. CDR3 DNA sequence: TGCGCCAGCAGCTTGGCAGGGTCCAATCAGCCCCAGCATTTT.

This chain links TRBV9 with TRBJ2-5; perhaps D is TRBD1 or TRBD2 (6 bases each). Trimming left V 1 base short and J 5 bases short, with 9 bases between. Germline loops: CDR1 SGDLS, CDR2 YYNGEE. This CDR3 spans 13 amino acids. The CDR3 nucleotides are TGTGCCAGCAGCGTATCGGGGGCCGAGACCCAGTACTTC. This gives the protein CASSVSGAETQYF.

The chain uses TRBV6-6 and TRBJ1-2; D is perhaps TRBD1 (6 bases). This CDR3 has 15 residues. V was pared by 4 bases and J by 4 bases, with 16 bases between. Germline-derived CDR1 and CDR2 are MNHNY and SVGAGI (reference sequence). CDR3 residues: CASSLSWTVSYGYTF. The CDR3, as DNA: TGTGCCAGCAGTTTGTCATGGACAGTTTCCTATGGCTACACCTTC.

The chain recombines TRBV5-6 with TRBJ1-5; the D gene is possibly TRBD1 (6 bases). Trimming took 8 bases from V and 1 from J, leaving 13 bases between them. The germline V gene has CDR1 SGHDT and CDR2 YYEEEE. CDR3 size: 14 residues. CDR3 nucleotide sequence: TGTGCCAGAGCGGGACACCCAAGCAATCAGCCCCAGCATTTT. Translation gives CARAGHPSNQPQHF.

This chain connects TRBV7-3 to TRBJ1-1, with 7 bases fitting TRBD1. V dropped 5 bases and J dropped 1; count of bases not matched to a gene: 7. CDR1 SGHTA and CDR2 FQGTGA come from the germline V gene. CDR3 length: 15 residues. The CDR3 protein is CASSPQTGSNTEAFF. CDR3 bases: TGTGCCAGCAGCCCGCAGACAGGGTCGAACACTGAAGCTTTCTTT.

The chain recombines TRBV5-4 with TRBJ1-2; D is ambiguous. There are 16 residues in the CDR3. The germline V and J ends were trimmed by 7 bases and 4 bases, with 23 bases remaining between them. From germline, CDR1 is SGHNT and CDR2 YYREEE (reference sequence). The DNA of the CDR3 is TGTGCCAGCTCGGACCTCATACCAGGAAAGACCTATGGCTACACCTTC. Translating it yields CASSDLIPGKTYGYTF.

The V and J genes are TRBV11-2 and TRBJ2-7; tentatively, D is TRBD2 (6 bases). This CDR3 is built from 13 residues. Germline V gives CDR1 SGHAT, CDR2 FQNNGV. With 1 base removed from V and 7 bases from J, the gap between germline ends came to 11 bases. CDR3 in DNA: TGTGCCAGCAGCTTAGTCGCGCGGGGTGAGCAGTACTTC. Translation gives CASSLVARGEQYF.

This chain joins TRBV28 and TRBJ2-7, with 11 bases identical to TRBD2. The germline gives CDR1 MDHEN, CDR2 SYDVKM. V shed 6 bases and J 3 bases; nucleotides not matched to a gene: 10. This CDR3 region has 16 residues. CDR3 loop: CASSLLAGAHLYEQYF. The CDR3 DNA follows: TGTGCCAGCAGCCTACTAGCGGGAGCCCATCTCTACGAGCAGTACTTC.

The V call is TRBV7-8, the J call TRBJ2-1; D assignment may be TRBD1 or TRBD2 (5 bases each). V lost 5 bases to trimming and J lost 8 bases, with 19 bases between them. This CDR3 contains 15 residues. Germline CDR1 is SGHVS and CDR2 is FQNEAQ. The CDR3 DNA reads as TGTGCCAGCAGCCCCGGTTTGGGAGCAGGGCATGAGCAGTTCTTC. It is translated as CASSPGLGAGHEQFF.

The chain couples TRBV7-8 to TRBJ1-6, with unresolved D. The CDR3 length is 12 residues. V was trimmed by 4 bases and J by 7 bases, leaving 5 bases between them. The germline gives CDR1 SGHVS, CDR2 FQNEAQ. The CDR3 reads CASSWTNSPLHF. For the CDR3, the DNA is TGTGCCAGCAGCTGGACGAATTCACCCCTCCACTTT.

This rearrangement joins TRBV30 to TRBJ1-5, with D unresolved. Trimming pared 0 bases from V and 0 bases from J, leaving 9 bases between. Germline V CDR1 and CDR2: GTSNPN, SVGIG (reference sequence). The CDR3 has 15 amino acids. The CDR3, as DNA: TGTGCCTGGAGTGTACGAACATATAGCAATCAGCCCCAGCATTTT. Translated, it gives CAWSVRTYSNQPQHF.

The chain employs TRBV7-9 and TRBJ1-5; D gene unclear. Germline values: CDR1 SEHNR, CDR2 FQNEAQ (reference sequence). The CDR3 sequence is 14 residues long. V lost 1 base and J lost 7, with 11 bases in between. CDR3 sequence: CASSLEWHGQPQHF. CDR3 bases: TGTGCCAGCAGCTTAGAGTGGCACGGCCAGCCCCAGCATTTT.

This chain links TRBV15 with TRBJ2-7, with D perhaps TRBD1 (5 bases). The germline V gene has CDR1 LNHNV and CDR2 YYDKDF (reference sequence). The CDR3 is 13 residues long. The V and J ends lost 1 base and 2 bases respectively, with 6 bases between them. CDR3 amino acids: CATSRGTTYEQYF. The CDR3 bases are TGTGCCACCAGCAGAGGGACAACCTACGAGCAGTACTTC.

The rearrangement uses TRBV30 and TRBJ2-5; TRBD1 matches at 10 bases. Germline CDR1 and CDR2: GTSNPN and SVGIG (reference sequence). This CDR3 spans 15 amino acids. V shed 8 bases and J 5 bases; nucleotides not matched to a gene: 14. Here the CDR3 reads CATNSRDRGWETQYF. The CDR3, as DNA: TGTGCCACAAATTCTCGGGACAGGGGTTGGGAGACCCAGTACTTC.

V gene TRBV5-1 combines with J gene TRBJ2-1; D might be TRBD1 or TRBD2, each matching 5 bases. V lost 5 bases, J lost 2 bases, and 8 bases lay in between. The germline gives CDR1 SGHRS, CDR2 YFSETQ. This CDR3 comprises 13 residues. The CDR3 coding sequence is TGCGCCAGCAGGGGGACCCCCTACAATGAGCAGTTCTTC. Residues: CASRGTPYNEQFF. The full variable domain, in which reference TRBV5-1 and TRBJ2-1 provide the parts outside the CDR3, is KAGVTQTPRYLIKTRGQQVTLSCSPISGHRSVSWYQQTPGQGLQFLFEYFSETQRNKGNFPGRFSGRQFSNSRSEMNVSTLELGDSALYLCASRGTPYNEQFFGPGTRLTVL.

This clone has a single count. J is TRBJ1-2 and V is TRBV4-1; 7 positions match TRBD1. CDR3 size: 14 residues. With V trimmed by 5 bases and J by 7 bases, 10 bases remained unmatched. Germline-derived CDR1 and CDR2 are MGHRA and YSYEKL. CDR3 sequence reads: CASSEGGQRGGYTF. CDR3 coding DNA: TGCGCCAGCAGCGAAGGGGGCCAACGCGGTGGCTACACCTTC.

DNA of the CDR3: TGTGCCAGCAGCGTAGGGGGGCCCGGGGACAATGAGCAGTTCTTC. This encodes CASSVGGPGDNEQFF. This chain connects TRBV9 to TRBJ2-1; D perhaps matches TRBD1 (6 bases). Trimming stripped 0 bases from V and 5 bases from J, with 12 bases between. CDR3 length equals 15 residues. Germline CDR1 SGDLS, CDR2 YYNGEE.